This is a list of T cell receptor beta chains from one sample in a study of cytomegalovirus exposure and HLA in healthy donors. Sequencing was performed with immunoSEQ multiplex PCR; in TCRdb, only in-frame clones are kept and a portion is missing. The table lists under 200,000 clones, about 85% of them singletons. Sequenced: PBMCs. The receptors come from a man between 18 and 29 years old in good health and CMV-seronegative. Each CDR3 is given with its conserved first and last residue. A D gene is named only where the DNA matches it firmly. The size of a clone is reported for some rows only, either as once, few or many, or as a class for expanded clones.

TGTGCCAGCAGCTTAGCCGTGGCGGGGCAACTCACAGATACGCAGTATTTT	CASSLAVAGQLTDTQYF	NA	TRBV11-3	TRBJ2-3	NA
TGTGCCACCAGCAGGGCAGGGCTGGGAGCTTTCTTT	CATSRAGLGAFF	NA	TRBV15	TRBJ1-1	NA
TGTGCCTGGGTCGGGGGAGCGGGCACTGAAGCTTTCTTT	CAWVGGAGTEAFF	NA	TRBV30	TRBJ1-1	NA
TGTGCCAGCAGCTTGGTGCTAGCGGGGAGGACCGGGGAGCTGTTTTTT	CASSLVLAGRTGELFF	NA	TRBV5-6	TRBJ2-2	TRBD2
TGTGCCAGCAGCCAAGCGGGAGGGATACTCTCCTACGAGCAGTACTTC	CASSQAGGILSYEQYF	few	TRBV7-2	TRBJ2-7	TRBD2
TGTGCCATCAGTCCGGGACAGGGGGCATACGAGCAGTACTTC	CAISPGQGAYEQYF	NA	TRBV10-3	TRBJ2-7	TRBD1
TGTGCCAGCAGTTACGTGAGGGGGCGCGGAGAGCAGTACTTC	CASSYVRGRGEQYF	NA	TRBV6-5	TRBJ2-7	TRBD1
TGTGCCAGCAGTTTATTGTCCGGGACAGTCGAAAAACTGTTTTTT	CASSLLSGTVEKLFF	NA	TRBV28	TRBJ1-4	TRBD1
TGTGCCAGTAGTCTTTCGGTTGGGGGGACCACCGGGGAGCTGTTTTTT	CASSLSVGGTTGELFF	NA	TRBV19	TRBJ2-2	NA
TGTGCCAGCAGCCCTGGGACAGGGGGCTGGGGCTACACCTTC	CASSPGTGGWGYTF	NA	TRBV5-4	TRBJ1-2	TRBD1
TGTGCCAGCAGTCGGACAGGGGACGGTAGCAATCAGCCCCAGCATTTT	CASSRTGDGSNQPQHF	NA	TRBV6-6	TRBJ1-5	TRBD1
TGCAGCGTTGAAGCCAGGGGAGTTGGAAACACCATATATTTT	CSVEARGVGNTIYF	NA	TRBV29-1	TRBJ1-3	NA
TGTGCCAGCAGCTTAGAACTAGCGGTCCCCGGGGAGCTGTTTTTT	CASSLELAVPGELFF	NA	TRBV11-2	TRBJ2-2	TRBD2
TGTGCCAGTGGCAACAGGGGGCAGAACACTGAAGCTTTCTTT	CASGNRGQNTEAFF	NA	TRBV19	TRBJ1-1	TRBD1
TGTGCCAGCAGCCCGATGGGGGCTAGCGGGAACAATGAGCAGTTCTTC	CASSPMGASGNNEQFF	NA	TRBV11-3	TRBJ2-1	TRBD2
TGTGCCAGCAGTGAACCCGTTGGACTGACAGGGCGCGGGACCCAGTACTTC	CASSEPVGLTGRGTQYF	NA	TRBV6-1	TRBJ2-5	TRBD1
TGCGCCAGCAGCTTGGTTTCAGGGAAGTTCGATGAGCAGTTCTTC	CASSLVSGKFDEQFF	NA	TRBV5-1	TRBJ2-1	NA
TGTGCCAGCAGGAGACAGGGCCGGGGTTCACCCCTCCACTTT	CASRRQGRGSPLHF	NA	TRBV2	TRBJ1-6	TRBD1
TGTGCCACCCGACAGGGAGAGGACACTGAAGCTTTCTTT	CATRQGEDTEAFF	once	TRBV10-3	TRBJ1-1	TRBD1
TGTGCCAGCAGCCCGCTCAGGGGCGGCGAAAAACTGTTTTTT	CASSPLRGGEKLFF	NA	TRBV7-8	TRBJ1-4	NA
TGCAGCGTCGGGGACAGGGCATTACTCGGAAACACCATATATTTT	CSVGDRALLGNTIYF	NA	TRBV29-1	TRBJ1-3	TRBD1
TGTGCCAGCAGTCTCCGGACTGTAACCCGTGAGACCCAGTACTTC	CASSLRTVTRETQYF	NA	TRBV28	TRBJ2-5	NA
TGTGCCAGCCGGGGAGACGGATTCAATCAGCCCCAGCATTTT	CASRGDGFNQPQHF	NA	TRBV25-1	TRBJ1-5	NA
TGTGCCAGCAGCCCCCGACGGCGACAGGGCCTTAATGAAAAACTGTTTTTT	CASSPRRRQGLNEKLFF	once	TRBV13	TRBJ1-4	TRBD1
TGTGCTAGTGGTTTGTCCGGGGGATGGGACTATGGCTACACCTTC	CASGLSGGWDYGYTF	once	TRBV12-5	TRBJ1-2	NA
TGTGCCAGCAGCATTACAGGGATGGGGGAGCTGTTTTTT	CASSITGMGELFF	NA	TRBV11-3	TRBJ2-2	NA
TGTGCCAGCAGCTTAGTGCGGGGGGCCTACGAGCAGTACTTC	CASSLVRGAYEQYF	once	TRBV13	TRBJ2-7	TRBD2
TGTGCCAGCAGAAAGGCAGGGCACTCCTACGAGCAGTACTTC	CASRKAGHSYEQYF	once	TRBV27	TRBJ2-7	NA
TGTGCCAGTAAACCCGGGAAAGGGACCGGGGAGCTGTTTTTT	CASKPGKGTGELFF	NA	TRBV19	TRBJ2-2	NA
TGCGCCAGCAGCTTGGATGTTAGCGGGAGTGGCGAGCAGTACTTC	CASSLDVSGSGEQYF	NA	TRBV5-1	TRBJ2-7	TRBD2
TGTGCCAGCAGTTTATCCAGGGGCCTCGGTAGTATCTTGGGGGACACTGAAGCTTTCTTT	CASSLSRGLGSILGDTEAFF	NA	TRBV28	TRBJ1-1	NA
TGCAGCGTTAAACAGCGGGGGGGAAACACCGGGGAGCTGTTTTTT	CSVKQRGGNTGELFF	once	TRBV29-1	TRBJ2-2	TRBD2
TGTGCTAGTGGTTCAGTGTTAGAGACCCAGTACTTC	CASGSVLETQYF	NA	TRBV12-5	TRBJ2-5	NA
TGTGCCAGCTCAATACGGGGAGTGGAGCAGTTCTTC	CASSIRGVEQFF	once	TRBV18	TRBJ2-1	NA
TGTGCCAGCAGCTTAGGTTACATGAATGAGCAGTTCTTC	CASSLGYMNEQFF	NA	TRBV13	TRBJ2-1	NA
TGTGCCAGCAGCTTAGCGGGGGGACAGGGTTACGAGCAGTACTTC	CASSLAGGQGYEQYF	few	TRBV7-2	TRBJ2-7	TRBD1
TGTGCCAGCAGGGGGACGGGAGGCTCCTATAATTCACCCCTCCACTTT	CASRGTGGSYNSPLHF	NA	TRBV27	TRBJ1-6	NA
TGTGCCAGTAGTGGACGACAGGGCCTAAGCTCCTATAATTCACCCCTCCACTTT	CASSGRQGLSSYNSPLHF	NA	TRBV19	TRBJ1-6	TRBD1
TGCGCCAGCAGCTTGGACAGGGCGGGTGGCTACACCTTC	CASSLDRAGGYTF	NA	TRBV5-1	TRBJ1-2	NA
TGTGCCAGCATCCAATGGGGGGATCGATACAATGAGCAGTTCTTC	CASIQWGDRYNEQFF	NA	TRBV6-1	TRBJ2-1	NA
TGTGCCAGCGGACAGGGGGCGGGGAATGAGCAGTTCTTC	CASGQGAGNEQFF	once	TRBV7-3	TRBJ2-1	TRBD1
TGTGCCAGCAGTTTACCGGTCCTTAACACCGGGGAGCTGTTTTTT	CASSLPVLNTGELFF	NA	TRBV28	TRBJ2-2	NA
TGCGCCAGCAGCCAAACGGTCGGGGCCACTAAGGGGGGCACAGATACGCAGTATTTT	CASSQTVGATKGGTDTQYF	NA	TRBV4-1	TRBJ2-3	NA
TGCGCCAGCAGCCAGGACAGGGTGGCTGGAAACACCATATATTTT	CASSQDRVAGNTIYF	NA	TRBV4-1	TRBJ1-3	TRBD1
TGTGCCAGCAGCTTAGACAGGGCAACCTACGAGCAGTACTTC	CASSLDRATYEQYF	NA	TRBV7-2	TRBJ2-7	NA
TGTGCCAGCAGCGACCCAGGGGGCAACTACGAGCAGTACTTC	CASSDPGGNYEQYF	once	TRBV7-8	TRBJ2-7	TRBD1
TGTGCCAGCAGCAGAGCACAGGGTGGGCAGACCCAGTACTTC	CASSRAQGGQTQYF	once	TRBV11-1	TRBJ2-5	NA
TGTGCCAGCAGCTTCGGACAGGGAGGGGATACGCAGTATTTT	CASSFGQGGDTQYF	NA	TRBV6-6	TRBJ2-3	NA
TGTGCCAGCAGTCACCCGGACAGGAACTTCTATGGCTACACCTTC	CASSHPDRNFYGYTF	NA	TRBV7-2	TRBJ1-2	TRBD1
TGTGCCACCAGCCCCGAGGAGGGGTTTGAAAAACTGTTTTTT	CATSPEEGFEKLFF	NA	TRBV15	TRBJ1-4	NA
TGTGCCAGCAGCTTGGAGGGAGTGGCGGGAGGGCCCTTGGATGAGCAGTTCTTC	CASSLEGVAGGPLDEQFF	NA	TRBV5-6	TRBJ2-1	TRBD2
TGTGCCAGCAGTTCTCACAGGGAAGGCTACACCTTC	CASSSHREGYTF	NA	TRBV5-4	TRBJ1-2	NA
TGTGCTAGTGGACCGGGCGGGGACAGGGGCCGGTGGGCTTTCTTT	CASGPGGDRGRWAFF	NA	TRBV12-5	TRBJ1-1	TRBD1
TGCGCCAGCAGCCAGAGCAGGGGTTACTACGAGCAGTACTTC	CASSQSRGYYEQYF	NA	TRBV4-3	TRBJ2-7	NA